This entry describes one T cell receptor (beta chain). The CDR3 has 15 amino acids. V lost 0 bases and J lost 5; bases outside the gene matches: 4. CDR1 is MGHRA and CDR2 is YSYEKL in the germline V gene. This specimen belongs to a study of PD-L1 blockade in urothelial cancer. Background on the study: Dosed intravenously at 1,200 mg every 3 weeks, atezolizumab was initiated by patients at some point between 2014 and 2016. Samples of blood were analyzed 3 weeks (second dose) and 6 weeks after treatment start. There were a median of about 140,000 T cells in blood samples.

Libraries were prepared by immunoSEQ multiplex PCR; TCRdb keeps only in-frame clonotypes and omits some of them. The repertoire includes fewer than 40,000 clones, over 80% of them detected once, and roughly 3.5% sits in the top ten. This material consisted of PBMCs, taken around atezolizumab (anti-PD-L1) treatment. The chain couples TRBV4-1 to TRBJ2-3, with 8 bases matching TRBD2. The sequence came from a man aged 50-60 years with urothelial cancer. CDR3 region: CASSQDNRGGDTQYF. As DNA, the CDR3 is TGCGCCAGCAGCCAAGATAACCGGGGGGGAGATACGCAGTATTTT.